This TCR beta chain was sequenced for a study of T cell responses to AZD1222 COVID-19 vaccine. General study findings and limits: Along spike, vaccine-associated CD4 TCRs were found throughout, with dominance at 160-218 and 743-854. A reported finding is that nearly half of spike-specific TCRs target unmutated variant regions.

For this clone: What it binds is not known.

Sequencing used immunoSEQ multiplex PCR; TCRdb keeps in-frame clones, though not all of them. This sample carries 120,000 or so clones, 92% of them seen once, and the ten largest clones take approximately 1%. Germline CDR1 and CDR2: MDHEN and SYDVKM. The length of the CDR3 is 12 residues. Trimming cost V 7 bases and J 2 bases, with 8 bases left between them. The source material was peripheral blood, sampled on day 0 of AZD1222 vaccination. The clonotype comes from an adult in good health. The rearrangement links TRBV28 to TRBJ1-1; D call uncertain. The CDR3 DNA reads as TGTGCCAGCAAGGACGTTAACACTGAAGCTTTCTTT. Translating gives CASKDVNTEAFF. Filled out from reference TRBV28 and TRBJ1-1, the complete variable domain reads DVKVTQSSRYLVKRTGEKVFLECVQDMDHENMFWYRQDPGLGLRLIYFSYDVKMKEKGDIPEGYSVSREKKERFSLILESASTNQTSMYLCASKDVNTEAFFGQGTRLTVV.